This T cell receptor (beta chain) was profiled in a study of T cells after yellow fever vaccination. The TCR cDNA carried a universal primer site and UMIs from 5'RACE template switching. TCRdb recomputed calls from the 5' RACE reads with MiXCR, one row per CDR3 protein. The table shows 250,000 to 350,000 distinct CDR3 sequences, with around 4.5% occurring only once. This clonotype was seen at least ten times. Antigen unknown. Notes on the study in general: Contamination by abundant bulk-population clonotypes could be present in FACS-sorted repertoires. Peak timing came faster in the weaker secondary response, day 5 versus 15. Most primary-vaccination clones reappeared after the booster (approximately 95% CD4, about 87% CD8).

Between the trimmed V and J ends, which lost 0 bases and 3 bases, there was a span of 8 bases. Germline CDR1 LGHNA, CDR2 YSLEER. This CDR3 is built from 14 residues. The chain joins TRBV4-3 to TRBJ1-1; D gene uncertain. This material consisted of PBMCs, taken 15 days after the yellow fever booster vaccination. This clonotype was sampled from a man between 18 and 29 years old who received the YFV17D yellow fever vaccine. The CDR3 reads CASSQENSYTEAFF. Written as DNA, the CDR3 is TGCGCCAGCAGCCAAGAGAACTCGTACACTGAAGCTTTCTTT.